This TCR beta chain appears in the sequencing data of a study of CD8+CD57+ T cells in acquired aplastic anemia. Study-level information: Mean yield of DNA from sorted CD4+ and CD8+ cells was roughly 3.1 ug.

General study findings and limits: Patients and healthy controls showed no significant CD8+ Simpson's diversity difference. The number of CD8+ CDR3 sequences shared by patients and controls was approximately 28.

Germline CDR1 ENHRY, CDR2 SYGVKD. The CDR3 runs to 14 residues. Trimming took off 5 bases at V and 5 bases at J, with 15 bases between the two ends. The TCR beta profiling, which covered VDJ combination and CDR3 sequence, was carried out using genomic DNA as the template. TCRdb used MiXCR to reprocess the reads, holding one entry per CDR3 protein. Altogether tens of thousands of distinct CDR3 sequences are present, about three quarters being singletons, with the ten largest covering 70% to 90%. An expansion of CD8+CD57+ cells by flow cytometry had been shown in patients chosen for sequencing. Patients had undergone no therapy by the time their blood was sampled. Turning to this clonotype: Its target is unknown.

The clonotype comes from a human donor with aplastic anemia. The chain uses TRBV10-3 and TRBJ1-1, with D tentatively TRBD1 (6 bases). The sequencing sample was made of sorted CD4+, CD8+, or CD8+CD57+ T cells (not recorded which) from PBMCs. The CDR3 loop is CAISNQQGLTEAFF. DNA of the CDR3: TGTGCCATCAGTAATCAGCAGGGGTTAACTGAAGCTTTCTTT.